These T cell receptor beta chains were read from a single sample in a study of cytomegalovirus exposure and HLA in healthy donors. Profiling relied on immunoSEQ multiplex PCR, and the TCRdb table lists in-frame clones only, not all of them. The sample carries 90,000 or so clones, approximately 60% recorded once. Sequences were obtained from PBMCs. All receptors come from a boy aged 10-17 years in good health and CMV-seropositive. Each CDR3 is given with its conserved first and last residue. D genes are given only for firm matches. The size field is filled for only some rows; it gives once, few, many or a size class.

>TRBV6-5|16|TRBJ2-1|once|NA
CASSSGATIGYNEQFF
TGTGCCAGCAGTTCGGGTGCTACGATCGGGTACAATGAGCAGTTCTTC
>TRBV19|13|TRBJ2-7|NA|TRBD1
CASSEQGSNEQYF
TGTGCCAGTAGTGAACAGGGGTCTAACGAGCAGTACTTC
>TRBV6-6|12|TRBJ2-7|NA|NA
CASRTDSYEQYF
TGTGCCAGCAGAACGGACAGTTACGAGCAGTACTTC
>TRBV6-5|10|TRBJ1-2|NA|NA
CATRNYGYTF
TGTGCCACCCGTAACTATGGCTACACCTTC
>TRBV6-6|16|TRBJ1-2|NA|TRBD1
CASRTTTGQILYGYTF
TGTGCCAGCAGGACCACTACGGGACAGATCTTATATGGCTACACCTTC
>TRBV10-3|16|TRBJ2-3|NA|TRBD2
CAISAAGTSISDTQYF
TGTGCCATCAGTGCGGCCGGGACTAGCATCTCAGATACGCAGTATTTT
>TRBV7-3|13|TRBJ2-3|NA|NA
CASSATGTDTQYF
TGTGCCAGCAGCGCTACCGGCACAGATACGCAGTATTTT
>TRBV27|13|TRBJ1-1|NA|NA
CASSVAGNTEAFF
TGTGCCAGCAGCGTCGCCGGGAACACTGAAGCTTTCTTT
>TRBV19|15|TRBJ1-3|NA|NA
CASNGFDRSGNTIYF
TGTGCCAGTAACGGTTTTGACAGGTCTGGAAACACCATATATTTT
>TRBV15|15|TRBJ2-3|few|TRBD2
CATRRRREGTDTQYF
TGTGCCACCAGAAGGAGGCGGGAGGGCACAGATACGCAGTATTTT
>TRBV25-1|17|TRBJ2-6|once|NA
CASSDPMRGPGANVLTF
TGTGCCAGCAGTGACCCGATGCGAGGGCCCGGGGCCAACGTCCTGACTTTC
>TRBV7-2|11|TRBJ2-7|once|NA
CASSFNYEQYF
TGTGCCAGCAGCTTCAATTACGAGCAGTACTTC
>TRBV10-1|14|TRBJ2-1|few|TRBD1
CASSRGSPYNEQFF
TGCGCCAGCAGCAGGGGGTCCCCCTACAATGAGCAGTTCTTC
>TRBV5-1|18|TRBJ2-7|NA|TRBD2
CASSSGLAGGRRGYEQYF
TGCGCCAGCAGCTCGGGACTAGCGGGAGGTAGGAGGGGCTACGAGCAGTACTTC
>TRBV18|15|TRBJ1-6|NA|NA
CASSPDLDANSPLNF
TGTGCCAGCTCACCTGATCTAGATGCTAATTCACCCCTCAACTTT
>TRBV28|13|TRBJ1-2|NA|TRBD1
CASSRDRDYGYTF
TGTGCCAGCAGTCGGGACAGGGACTATGGCTACACCTTC
>TRBV30|16|TRBJ2-2|NA|TRBD1
CAWSVLWGQGAGELFF
TGTGCCTGGAGTGTTTTATGGGGACAGGGGGCCGGGGAGCTGTTTTTT
>TRBV19|15|TRBJ1-2|NA|NA
CASSARRTQNYGYTF
TGTGCCAGTAGTGCGCGAAGGACACAGAACTATGGCTACACCTTC
>TRBV7-2|14|TRBJ1-2|few|NA
CASSQGGGPLGYTF
TGTGCCAGCAGCCAAGGGGGGGGGCCCTTAGGCTACACCTTC
>TRBV4-1|18|TRBJ1-1|few|TRBD1
CASSQAWDRGAPNTEAFF
TGCGCCAGCAGCCAAGCCTGGGACAGGGGCGCCCCGAACACTGAAGCTTTCTTT
>TRBV18|15|TRBJ2-7|once|NA
CASSPSGGGAYEQYF
TGTGCCAGCTCACCCTCCGGAGGGGGCGCCTACGAGCAGTACTTC
>TRBV7-9|14|TRBJ2-7|NA|NA
CASARDMDDHEQYF
TGTGCCAGTGCCCGGGACATGGATGACCACGAGCAGTACTTC
>TRBV27|15|TRBJ2-5|NA|NA
CASSLVSQGRETQYF
TGTGCCAGCAGTTTAGTATCACAGGGCCGGGAGACCCAGTACTTC
>TRBV5-1|13|TRBJ1-5|NA|NA
CASSSSFGEPQNF
TGCGCCAGCAGCTCGTCTTTTGGGGAGCCCCAGAATTTT
>TRBV5-1|16|TRBJ2-1|once|TRBD2
CASSLPGGVGNNEQFF
TGCGCCAGCAGCCTACCGGGGGGAGTCGGCAACAATGAGCAGTTCTTC
>TRBV7-3|15|TRBJ2-2|NA|NA
CASSVNPLGAGQLFF
TGTGCCAGCAGCGTAAATCCCTTGGGGGCCGGGCAGCTGTTTTTT
>TRBV5-1|16|TRBJ2-3|NA|TRBD2
CASTSSGSPMADTQYF
TGCGCCAGCACGTCTAGCGGGTCCCCTATGGCAGATACGCAGTATTTT
>TRBV7-9|17|TRBJ1-1|NA|NA
CASSRTGGAGANTEAFF
TGTGCCAGCAGCCGCACGGGGGGGGCGGGTGCGAACACTGAAGCTTTCTTT
>TRBV4-3|15|TRBJ2-1|NA|NA
CASSQDRSPGNEQFF
TGCGCCAGCAGCCAAGATAGATCACCCGGCAATGAGCAGTTCTTC
>TRBV6-6|14|TRBJ1-1|few|TRBD1
CASTTGTGSTEAFF
TGTGCCAGCACCACCGGGACAGGGTCCACTGAAGCTTTCTTT
>TRBV6-5|12|TRBJ1-2|NA|NA
CASSTGYSGYTF
TGTGCCAGCAGCACAGGGTATTCTGGCTACACCTTC
>TRBV18|17|TRBJ1-2|NA|NA
CASSPRLTGLEDYGYTF
TGTGCCAGCTCACCCCGGCTGACAGGTTTGGAGGACTATGGCTACACCTTC
>TRBV7-2|15|TRBJ2-3|few|NA
CASTFYQGSTDTQYF
TGTGCCAGCACCTTTTACCAGGGGAGCACAGATACGCAGTATTTT
>TRBV27|17|TRBJ1-6|NA|TRBD1
CASSSGTGASYNSPLHF
TGTGCCAGCAGCTCGGGGACAGGGGCCTCCTATAATTCACCCCTCCACTTT
>TRBV18|14|TRBJ1-1|NA|NA
CASSPQRQRGEAFF
TGTGCCAGCTCACCACAGAGACAGAGAGGTGAAGCTTTCTTT